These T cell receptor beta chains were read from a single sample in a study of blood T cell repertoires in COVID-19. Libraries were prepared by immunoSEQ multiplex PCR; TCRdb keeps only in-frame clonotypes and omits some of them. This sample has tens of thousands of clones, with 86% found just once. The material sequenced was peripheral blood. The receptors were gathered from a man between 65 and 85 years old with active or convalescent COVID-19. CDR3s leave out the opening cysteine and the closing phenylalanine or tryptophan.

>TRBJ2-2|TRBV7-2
ASSLVGQGTGELF
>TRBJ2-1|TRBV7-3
ASSLGGYDNEQF
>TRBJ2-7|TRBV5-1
ASSLDGRTYEQY
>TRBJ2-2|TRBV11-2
ASSLAGGNTGELF
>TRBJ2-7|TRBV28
ASSPGAIITYEQY
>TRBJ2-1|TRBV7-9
ASSLDDTYGDEQF
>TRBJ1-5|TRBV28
ASSPGVNQPQH
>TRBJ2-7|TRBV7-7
ASSPRGGEQY
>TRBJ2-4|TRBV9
ASSPRTGENIQY
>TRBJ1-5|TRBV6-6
ASTAGRYSNQPQH
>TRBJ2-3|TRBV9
ASSVATSGRGTDTQY
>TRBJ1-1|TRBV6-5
ASSRRQENTEAF
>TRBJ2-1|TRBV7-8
ASSFGLAEINEQF
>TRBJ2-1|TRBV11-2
ASSLDWLAGLSSYNEQF
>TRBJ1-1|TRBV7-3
ASSRTPNTEAF
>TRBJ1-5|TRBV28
ASTLTPGQRELNSNQPQH
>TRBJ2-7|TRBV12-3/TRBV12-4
ASSLQGGEQY
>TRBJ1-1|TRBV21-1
ASSKRDTEAF
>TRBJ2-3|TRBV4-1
ASSQDLAGVGVSTDTQY
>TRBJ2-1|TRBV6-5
AMDSPYNEQF
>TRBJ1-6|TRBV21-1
ASSTDRDYNSPLH
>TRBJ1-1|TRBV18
ASSPEGPKNTEAF
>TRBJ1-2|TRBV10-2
ASSARGRQAGSYGYT
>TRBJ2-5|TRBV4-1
ASSHGQGETQY
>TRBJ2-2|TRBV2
ASSGGRNTGELF
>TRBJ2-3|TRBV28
ASRVPRQGIDTQY
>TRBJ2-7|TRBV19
ASSAAGGLYEQY